The rows below give T cell receptor beta chains drawn from one sample of a study of cytomegalovirus exposure and HLA in healthy donors. Clones were read by immunoSEQ multiplex PCR, and TCRdb kept only the in-frame ones, dropping some. The table includes some 250,000 clones, about 86% detected once. The source material was PBMCs. The origin of the receptors is a woman in her sixties or seventies in good health and CMV-seropositive. Both conserved end residues are part of each CDR3. The D gene is left open where the match is weak. Rows give clone size only sometimes, using once, few, many, or a class for an expanded clone.

TGCGCCAGCAGTTCGACTCTAGCGGGACGGGAGACCCAGTACTTC,CASSSTLAGRETQYF,once,TRBJ2-5,TRBD2,TRBV5-1
TGTGCCAGCAGCTTAGATCAGGGGCAGGGTCAGGCTTTCTTT,CASSLDQGQGQAFF,.,TRBJ1-1,.,TRBV11-2
TGTGCCAGCAGCTCGGCAGGGGATGGCTACACCTTC,CASSSAGDGYTF,.,TRBJ1-2,.,TRBV7-9
TGCGCCAGCAGCTCTAGACAGGGGGCTGGCACCGGGGAGCTGTTTTTT,CASSSRQGAGTGELFF,.,TRBJ2-2,TRBD1,TRBV5-1
TGTGCCAGTAGTATGGTTGCGGGAGTTAATCAGCCCCAGCATTTT,CASSMVAGVNQPQHF,.,TRBJ1-5,.,TRBV19
TGTGCCAGCAGCTTAGCGGGCACACCCCAGCCCCAGCATTTT,CASSLAGTPQPQHF,few,TRBJ1-5,.,TRBV7-9
TGTGCCAGCAGCCGGCGGACTAGCGGCTACGAGCAGTACTTC,CASSRRTSGYEQYF,.,TRBJ2-7,TRBD2,TRBV7-2
TGTGCCTGGAGTGGCGTTACCGGGACAGGATCCTCTGGGGCCAACGTCCTGACTTTC,CAWSGVTGTGSSGANVLTF,.,TRBJ2-6,TRBD1,TRBV30
TGTGCCATCAGTGAGCGGCCGGGGCAGCCCCAGCATTTT,CAISERPGQPQHF,few,TRBJ1-5,.,TRBV10-3
TGTGCCAGCAGGCAAGACAGGGGAAGAACGGATACGCAGTATTTT,CASRQDRGRTDTQYF,.,TRBJ2-3,TRBD1,TRBV7-8
TGTGCCAGCAGTGAGGTACAGGGGGCCTACAATGAGCAGTTCTTC,CASSEVQGAYNEQFF,.,TRBJ2-1,TRBD1,TRBV6-1
TGTGCCAGCAGCGTAGGGACGCAAAAGGGGGAAAAACTGTTTTTT,CASSVGTQKGEKLFF,.,TRBJ1-4,.,TRBV9
TGTGCCAGCAGTGACGGGGATCAGCCCCAGCATTTT,CASSDGDQPQHF,.,TRBJ1-5,.,TRBV6-1
TGTGCCAGCAAAACTCGTGACAGGGATAATTCACCCCTCCACTTT,CASKTRDRDNSPLHF,.,TRBJ1-6,TRBD1,TRBV6-6
TGTGCCAGCAACTTACGGGTAAGGACAGGCGAATTCTCACCCCTCCACTTT,CASNLRVRTGEFSPLHF,.,TRBJ1-6,TRBD1,TRBV7-9
TGCGCCAGCAGCTTCACTAGTGAGTACTACAATGAGCAGTTCTTC,CASSFTSEYYNEQFF,.,TRBJ2-1,.,TRBV5-1
TGTGCCAGTTTTGACAGGGGGCTTTCGTTTGGCTACACCTTC,CASFDRGLSFGYTF,.,TRBJ1-2,TRBD1,TRBV19
TGCGCCAGCAGTGAGTCGACAGGGGGCTACGAGCAGTACTTC,CASSESTGGYEQYF,.,TRBJ2-7,TRBD1,TRBV10-2
TGCGCCAGCAGATCAACAGGGACCCCTGGAAACACCATATATTTT,CASRSTGTPGNTIYF,.,TRBJ1-3,.,TRBV5-1
TGCAGCGTTGTGGCAGGGGTCACAGATACGCAGTATTTT,CSVVAGVTDTQYF,.,TRBJ2-3,.,TRBV29-1
TGTGCCAGCAGCTCAACAGGGGCTGAAGCTTTCTTT,CASSSTGAEAFF,few,TRBJ1-1,TRBD1,TRBV9
TGTGCCAGCTCACTTACCGGGACAGGGTTAGGGCAGCCCCAGCATTTT,CASSLTGTGLGQPQHF,.,TRBJ1-5,TRBD1,TRBV18
TGTGCCACAGAGCCCGGGACTAGCCTTGGAGAGCAGTTCTTC,CATEPGTSLGEQFF,.,TRBJ2-1,TRBD2,TRBV7-9
TGTTCCAGCAGCTTTGGCGGGAGCGAGCAGTACTTC,CSSSFGGSEQYF,.,TRBJ2-7,TRBD2,TRBV7-9
TGTGCCAGTAGTAATAGCGGGACGAACACCGGGGAGCTGTTTTTT,CASSNSGTNTGELFF,once,TRBJ2-2,TRBD2,TRBV19
TGCGCCAGCAGCGAAAAACGCAGGGGCCGAACTCACTATGGCTACACCTTC,CASSEKRRGRTHYGYTF,.,TRBJ1-2,.,TRBV4-1
TGTGCCAGCAGCCCGGCGGACAGGGGGCCCACTGAAGCTTTCTTT,CASSPADRGPTEAFF,.,TRBJ1-1,TRBD1,TRBV7-9
TGCGCCAGCAGCCGAAGTATCCCCCTCCTAGCGGGAGATTTCAATGAGCAGTTCTTC,CASSRSIPLLAGDFNEQFF,.,TRBJ2-1,TRBD2,TRBV4-1
TGTGCCAGCAGTCCGACCGCGGCACAACCCTACGAGCAGTACTTC,CASSPTAAQPYEQYF,.,TRBJ2-7,.,TRBV7-3
TGTGCCAGCAGGTCCCTCAGGGTGAGCAATCAGCCCCAGCATTTT,CASRSLRVSNQPQHF,.,TRBJ1-5,.,TRBV28
TGTGCTAGTGGTACGATGGGGGCCGGGGAGACCCAGTACTTC,CASGTMGAGETQYF,.,TRBJ2-5,.,TRBV12-5
TGCGCCAGCAGCACCCAGGGACAGGGGGCCTCCAATGAGCAGTTCTTC,CASSTQGQGASNEQFF,.,TRBJ2-1,TRBD1,TRBV5-1
TGTGCCAGCAGCCAACTAGCGGGAGCAGATACGCAGTATTTT,CASSQLAGADTQYF,once,TRBJ2-3,TRBD2,TRBV4-2
TGTGCCAGCAGTTTACGGGGGACAGGGATAACTTTCTTT,CASSLRGTGITFF,.,TRBJ1-1,TRBD1,TRBV27
TGTGCCAGCAGTTACTCGGGGACTAGGGAAGAGACCCAGTACTTC,CASSYSGTREETQYF,once,TRBJ2-5,TRBD2,TRBV6-5